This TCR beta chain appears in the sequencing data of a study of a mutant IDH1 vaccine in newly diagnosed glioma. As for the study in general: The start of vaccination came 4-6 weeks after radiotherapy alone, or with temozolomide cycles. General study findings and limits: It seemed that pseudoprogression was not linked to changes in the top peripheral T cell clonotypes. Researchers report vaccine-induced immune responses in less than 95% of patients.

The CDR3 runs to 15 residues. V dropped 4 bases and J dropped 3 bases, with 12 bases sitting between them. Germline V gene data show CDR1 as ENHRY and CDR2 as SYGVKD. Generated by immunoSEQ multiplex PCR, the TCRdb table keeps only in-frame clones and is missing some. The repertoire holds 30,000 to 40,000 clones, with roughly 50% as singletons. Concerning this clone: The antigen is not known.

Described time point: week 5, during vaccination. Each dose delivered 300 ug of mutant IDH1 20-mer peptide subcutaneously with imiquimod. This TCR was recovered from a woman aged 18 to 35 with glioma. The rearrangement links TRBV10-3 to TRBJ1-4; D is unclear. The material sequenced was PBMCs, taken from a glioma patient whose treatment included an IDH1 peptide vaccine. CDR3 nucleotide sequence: TGTGCCATCAGTGTTGGGCACGGAGCTAATGAAAAACTGTTTTTT. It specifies CAISVGHGANEKLFF.